These 21 T cell receptor beta chains were sequenced from one sample in a study of beta chain features in type 1 diabetes. Sequenced material consisted of expressed TCRB transcripts (all of the isolated RNA was reverse transcribed). Profiled with immunoSEQ multiplex PCR; TCRdb holds only in-frame clones, not every one. This table has 120,000 to 150,000 clones, nearly 50% appearing once. The material sequenced was Tregs from blood. All receptors come from a man between 18 and 29 years old in good health.

V usage is TRBV4-3 and J usage is TRBJ2-7; unclear D gene. This CDR3 is 15 amino acids long. In germline, CDR1 is LGHNA, CDR2 YSLEER. Trimming removed 7 bases at V and 0 bases at J, with 16 bases between. As DNA, the CDR3 is TGCGCCAGCAACCGAGGCAGAATGATCTCCTACGAGCAGTACTTC. Its translation is CASNRGRMISYEQYF.

This clone occurred a few times. The J gene is TRBJ2-2, the V gene TRBV30, with D maybe TRBD1 (5 bases). Between the trimmed V and J ends, which lost 2 bases and 0 bases, there was a span of 7 bases. Germline CDR1 is GTSNPN and CDR2 is SVGIG (reference sequence). The CDR3 sequence is 14 residues long. The CDR3 sequence is CAWSLGPNTGELFF. CDR3 nucleotide sequence: TGTGCCTGGAGTTTGGGGCCGAACACCGGGGAGCTGTTTTTT. The variable domain in full, completed from reference TRBV30 and TRBJ2-2, reads SQTIHQWPATLVQPVGSPLSLECTVEGTSNPNLYWYRQAAGRGLQLLFYSVGIGQISSEVPQNLSASRPQDRQFILSSKKLLLSDSGFYLCAWSLGPNTGELFFGEGSRLTVL.

The J gene is TRBJ1-1, the V gene TRBV6-6, with D possibly matching TRBD1 (6 bases). The germline V gene encodes CDR1 MNHNY and CDR2 SVGAGI (reference sequence). CDR3 length equals 16 residues. Trimming took off 10 bases at V and 3 bases at J, with 24 bases between the two ends. DNA for the CDR3: TGTGCCACCTTACCGACTTTCGGGACAACGGACACTGAAGCTTTCTTT. This encodes CATLPTFGTTDTEAFF.

The chain couples TRBV10-3 to TRBJ2-3; a weak D match, TRBD1 (5 bases). The CDR3 totals 13 residues. CDR1 ENHRY and CDR2 SYGVKD come from the germline V gene. The ends were cut back, 6 bases at V and 5 bases at J, with 12 bases in the middle. The CDR3, as DNA: TGTGCCATCAGCTTGCAGGGTCAAGATACGCAGTATTTT. Residues: CAISLQGQDTQYF.

This clone is a singleton in its sample. This rearrangement joins TRBV19 to TRBJ2-5; D is unresolved. The CDR3 runs to 13 residues. V lost 4 bases, J lost 2 bases, and 8 bases lay in between. Germline CDR1 reads LNHDA; CDR2 reads SQIVND (reference sequence). CDR3 in DNA: TGTGCCAGTAGTAGCAGAAGACAAGAGACCCAGTACTTC. It specifies CASSSRRQETQYF.

The chain recombines TRBV5-1 with TRBJ2-2; 10 bases are shared with TRBD2. Per germline, CDR1 SGHRS and CDR2 YFSETQ. After removal of 0 bases from V and 6 bases from J, the junction contained 17 bases not matched to a gene. CDR3 length: 20 amino acids. Here the CDR3 reads CASSLARWSSGGPLAGELFF. The CDR3 nucleotides are TGCGCCAGCAGCTTGGCTCGCTGGAGTAGCGGGGGGCCCTTGGCCGGGGAGCTGTTTTTT. Variable domain in full (rest from reference TRBV5-1 and TRBJ2-2): KAGVTQTPRYLIKTRGQQVTLSCSPISGHRSVSWYQQTPGQGLQFLFEYFSETQRNKGNFPGRFSGRQFSNSRSEMNVSTLELGDSALYLCASSLARWSSGGPLAGELFFGEGSRLTVL.

This chain uses TRBV7-8 with TRBJ1-5; D remains ambiguous. This CDR3 contains 13 residues. Per germline, CDR1 SGHVS and CDR2 FQNEAQ. Trimming pared 5 bases from V and 0 bases from J, leaving 5 bases between. In DNA form, the CDR3 reads TGTGCCAGCAGCCCCAGTAGCAATCAGCCCCAGCATTTT. Translated: CASSPSSNQPQHF.

The genes are TRBV18 and TRBJ1-3, with D tentatively TRBD1 (5 bases). The germline gives CDR1 KGHSH, CDR2 LQKENI. The V and J ends lost 4 bases and 0 bases respectively, with 13 bases between them. The CDR3 consists of 16 residues. CDR3 nucleotide sequence: TGTGCCAGCTCACGGAAACAGGACGACTCTGGAAACACCATATATTTT. It is translated as CASSRKQDDSGNTIYF.

The V gene is TRBV9, the J gene TRBJ1-2; 8 bases map to TRBD1. This CDR3 has 15 residues. Trimming at V came to 4 bases and at J to 2 bases, leaving 7 bases not matched to a gene. Germline assignment: CDR1 SGDLS and CDR2 YYNGEE. The CDR3 loop reads CASSSATGANYGYTF. DNA for the CDR3: TGTGCCAGCAGCTCGGCGACAGGGGCGAACTATGGCTACACCTTC.

The J gene is TRBJ2-2, the V gene TRBV6-5; D call uncertain. The CDR3 runs to 14 residues. V shed 4 bases and J shed 4 bases, with 10 bases lying between them. The V gene's germline CDR1 is MNHEY and CDR2 SVGAGI. This CDR3 is CASSSPTGTGELFF. CDR3 DNA sequence: TGTGCCAGCAGTTCACCGACGGGCACCGGGGAGCTGTTTTTT.

The CDR3 protein is CASSPPRRTGPQETQYF. The DNA for the CDR3 is TGTGCCAGTAGTCCACCCCGGCGGACAGGGCCCCAAGAGACCCAGTACTTC. The chain recombines TRBV19 with TRBJ2-5, with TRBD1 matching over 8 bases. CDR1 and CDR2 from the germline V gene are LNHDA and SQIVND (reference sequence). This CDR3 spans 17 amino acids. The trim removed 5 bases at V and 1 base at J, leaving 12 bases unmatched.

The genes are TRBV11-1 and TRBJ2-5; D is possibly TRBD2 (5 bases). Germline V gene data show CDR1 as SGHAT and CDR2 as FQDESV (reference sequence). Trimming left V 3 bases short and J 3 bases short, with 14 bases between. This CDR3 comprises 15 residues. CDR3 DNA sequence: TGTGCCAGCAGCTTCTCAGCGGCAGGCGAAGAGACCCAGTACTTC. Its protein product is CASSFSAAGEETQYF.

This clone was picked up a small number of times. The CDR3 sequence is CASSRRDSYNEQFF. In DNA form, the CDR3 reads TGCGCCAGCAGCCGGCGGGACTCCTACAATGAGCAGTTCTTC. J is TRBJ2-1 and V is TRBV4-1; D possibly corresponds to TRBD2 (6 bases). CDR1 and CDR2 (germline): MGHRA, YSYEKL. Trimming took off 4 bases at V and 0 bases at J, with 7 bases between the two ends. CDR3 length: 14 residues.

This clone was counted once. This sequence joins TRBV7-2 and TRBJ2-3; 9 nucleotides match TRBD2. The germline CDR1 and CDR2 sequences are SGHTA and FQGNSA. V was clipped by 2 bases and J by 7 bases; unmatched bases: 7. The CDR3 sequence is 15 residues long. The CDR3 here is CASSLSRGGQYTQYF. The CDR3 DNA is TGTGCCAGCAGCTTATCGCGGGGGGGCCAATATACGCAGTATTTT.

This clone was counted a single time. The rearrangement joins TRBV7-2 to TRBJ2-5; maybe TRBD1 (6 bases). The DNA end favors TRBJ2-7, so the J call may be wrong. CDR1 and CDR2 (germline): SGHTA, FQGNSA. This CDR3 has 15 residues. CDR3 in amino acids: CASSLSSRGAYEQYF. As DNA, the CDR3 is TGTGCCAGCAGCTTATCATCCAGGGGAGCCTACGAGCAGTACTTC.

This clone was seen a few times. The same CDR3 is also encoded by other DNA sequences in this sample. V gene TRBV5-4 combines with J gene TRBJ2-3; 11 bases match TRBD2. CDR1 and CDR2 (germline): SGHNT, YYREEE (reference sequence). Trimming cost V 1 base and J 6 bases; bases outside gene matches: 7. CDR3 length: 16 residues. The CDR3 spells CASSLTSGGGGDTQYF. The CDR3, as DNA: TGTGCCAGCAGCTTGACTAGCGGGGGCGGTGGGGATACGCAGTATTTT.

The chain employs TRBV10-3 and TRBJ2-1, with TRBD1 matching over 7 bases. This CDR3 is built from 16 residues. Per the germline V gene, CDR1 is ENHRY and CDR2 is SYGVKD. The junction had 8 bases not matched to a gene; V was cut back by 6 bases and J by 0 bases. The CDR3 sequence is CAISRAQGSSYNEQFF. CDR3 nucleotides: TGTGCCATCAGCCGAGCACAGGGGAGCTCCTACAATGAGCAGTTCTTC.

This clone was seen only a few times. The chain recombines TRBV5-5 with TRBJ1-1; no definite D call. V shed 3 bases and J shed 7 bases, with 10 bases lying between them. The germline V gene has CDR1 SGHKS and CDR2 YYEKEE (reference sequence). The CDR3 runs 12 residues. The CDR3, as DNA: TGTGCCAGCAGCTCGCTAGTGGGTGAAGCTTTCTTT. It is translated as CASSSLVGEAFF.

The chain links TRBV4-2 to TRBJ2-2, with a weak D call TRBD2 (5 bases). Germline CDR1 reads LGHNA; CDR2 reads YNFKEQ. The CDR3 consists of 15 residues. Trimming took 2 bases from V and 9 from J, leaving 16 bases between them. Here the CDR3 DNA reads TGTGCCAGCAGCCAACGAATCGGGGATCCGCGGGAGCTGTTTTTT. Its translation: CASSQRIGDPRELFF.

The rearrangement joins TRBV27 to TRBJ1-5; D remains ambiguous. The V end was cut by 6 bases, the J end by 5 bases, with 11 bases between. Germline CDR1 MNHEY, CDR2 SMNVEV (reference sequence). The CDR3 loop spans 13 amino acids. The CDR3 sequence is CASRRWGDQPQHF. The CDR3 DNA reads TGTGCCAGCAGGCGGTGGGGAGATCAGCCCCAGCATTTT.

V is TRBV2 and J is TRBJ2-5; D perhaps matches TRBD1 (7 bases). Germline V CDR1 and CDR2: SNHLY, FYNNEI. V dropped 6 bases and J dropped 6 bases, with 20 bases sitting between them. The CDR3 is made up of 15 amino acids. The CDR3: CASRLYRGGEKTQYF. The CDR3 DNA reads TGTGCCAGCAGGTTGTACAGGGGAGGTGAGAAGACCCAGTACTTC.